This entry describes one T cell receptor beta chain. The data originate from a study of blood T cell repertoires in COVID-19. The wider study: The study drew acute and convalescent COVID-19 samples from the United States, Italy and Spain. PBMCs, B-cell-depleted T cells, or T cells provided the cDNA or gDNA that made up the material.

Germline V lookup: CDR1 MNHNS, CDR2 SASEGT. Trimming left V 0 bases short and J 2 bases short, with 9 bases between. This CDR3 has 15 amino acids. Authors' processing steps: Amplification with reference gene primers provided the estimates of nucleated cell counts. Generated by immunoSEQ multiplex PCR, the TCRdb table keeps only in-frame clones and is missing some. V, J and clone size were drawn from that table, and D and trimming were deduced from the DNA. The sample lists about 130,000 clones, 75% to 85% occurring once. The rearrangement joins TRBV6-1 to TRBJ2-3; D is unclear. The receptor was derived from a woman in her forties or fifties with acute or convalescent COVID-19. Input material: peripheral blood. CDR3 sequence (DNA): TGTGCCAGCAGTGAAGCCGCCCAGTCCACAGATACGCAGTATTTT. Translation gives CASSEAAQSTDTQYF.